This TCR beta chain was found in a study of cytomegalovirus exposure and HLA in healthy donors. The PCR used 60 Vbeta and 13 Jbeta primers. Only in-frame clones appear in the TCRdb table, and some are missing; sequencing was by immunoSEQ multiplex PCR. The table lists about 140,000 clones, more than 9.5% of them singletons. Trimming stripped 3 bases from V and 0 bases from J, with 9 bases between. The germline V gene encodes CDR1 SGHTA and CDR2 FQGNSA. This CDR3 comprises 14 residues. This clone was picked up a small number of times. This clonotype was sampled from a man between 45 and 60 years old in good health and CMV-seronegative. Sequencing input: PBMCs. This sequence joins TRBV7-2 and TRBJ2-7, with unresolved D. This chain's CDR3 is CASSFGGDSYEQYF. In nucleotides, the CDR3 is TGTGCCAGCAGCTTTGGTGGAGACTCCTACGAGCAGTACTTC.